These 28 T cell receptor beta chains were all obtained from the same sample, sequenced in a study of T cell repertoires in cytomegalovirus infection. TCRdb fed the reads into MiXCR, producing one record per CDR3 protein. The repertoire holds fewer than 550,000 distinct CDR3 sequences, with approximately 10% as singletons. The sample consisted of PBMCs. These receptors were obtained from a human donor in good health (CMV status not recorded). Some clones in this sample may be carry-over from other donors' samples.

V usage is TRBV6-6 and J usage is TRBJ1-1, with D unclear. The CDR3 has 14 residues. Germline-derived CDR1 and CDR2 are MNHNY and SVGAGI (reference sequence). V gave up 4 bases and J gave up 0 bases, with 9 bases separating them. CDR3: CASSFVQMNTEAFF. The CDR3 coding sequence is TGTGCCAGCAGTTTTGTGCAGATGAACACTGAAGCTTTCTTT.

This clonotype was observed many times. The chain joins TRBV7-3 to TRBJ1-2; TRBD1 is a possible D gene (5 bases). The CDR3 totals 13 residues. Trimming stripped 7 bases from V and 8 bases from J, with 17 bases between. Germline V gives CDR1 SGHTA, CDR2 FQGTGA. CDR3 region: CASTSPGQKGYTF. The CDR3 region has the DNA TGTGCCAGCACCTCCCCGGGGCAGAAAGGCTACACCTTC.

This clonotype came up many times. This sequence joins TRBV7-2 and TRBJ1-5; D not resolved. CDR3 size: 14 residues. V was clipped by 1 base and J by 9 bases, with 13 bases between them. Germline V gene data show CDR1 as SGHTA and CDR2 as FQGNSA. CDR3 region: CASSLDRGLGPQHF. CDR3 nucleotides: TGTGCCAGCAGCTTAGACAGAGGTTTGGGGCCCCAGCATTTT.

The chain couples TRBV24-1 to TRBJ1-2; D unresolved. The CDR3 has 12 amino acids. Per germline, CDR1 KGHDR and CDR2 SFDVKD. V was cut by 0 bases and J by 8 bases, with 6 bases left in between. In DNA, the CDR3 is TGTGCCACCAGTGATTTGGATGGAGGCTACACCTTC. Its protein is CATSDLDGGYTF.

This chain joins TRBV30 and TRBJ1-5, with TRBD1 as a possible D gene (6 bases). This CDR3 contains 14 residues. The V end lost 0 bases, the J end lost 1 base, and 7 bases lay between the germline ends. Germline V gives CDR1 GTSNPN, CDR2 SVGIG (reference sequence). CDR3 residues: CAWSVGGSNQPQHF. The CDR3 bases are TGTGCCTGGAGTGTAGGGGGAAGCAATCAGCCCCAGCATTTT.

There are a few counts of this clonotype. The rearrangement joins TRBV19 to TRBJ1-5; no firm D call. This CDR3 has 13 amino acids. In germline, CDR1 is LNHDA, CDR2 SQIVND (reference sequence). The ends were cut back, 4 bases at V and 4 bases at J, with 8 bases in the middle. CDR3 coding DNA: TGTGCCAGTAGTACGTTTGGAAATCAGCCCCAGCATTTT. This encodes CASSTFGNQPQHF.

There are a few counts of this clonotype. One end of the junction varies from germline; a read error may be responsible. The CDR3 is CASTARLTEELFF. Written as DNA, the CDR3 is TGTGCCAGTACGGCACGCCTAACCGAGGAGCTGTTTTTT. V usage is TRBV19 and J usage is TRBJ2-2; D ambiguous. The CDR3 length is 13 residues. Looked up from germline, CDR1 is LNHDA and CDR2 is SQIVND (reference sequence).

The chain has TRBV2 and TRBJ2-7; either TRBD1 or TRBD2 may fit D (5 bases each). Trimming shortened V by 6 bases and J by 5 bases, and 17 bases separated the two germline ends. The CDR3 runs 14 residues. Germline CDR1 reads SNHLY; CDR2 reads FYNNEI. CDR3 residues: CASRAGAERNEQYF. The CDR3 nucleotides are TGTGCCAGCAGAGCCGGGGCAGAGCGAAACGAGCAGTACTTC.

This clonotype was detected ten times or more. DNA of the CDR3: TGTGCCTGGAGTGCTCGGACGGATGGAGAAGCTTTCTTT. It yields the protein CAWSARTDGEAFF. The J gene is TRBJ1-1, the V gene TRBV30; the D is unclear. Germline lookup yields CDR1 GTSNPN and CDR2 SVGIG (reference sequence). The germline V and J ends were trimmed by 1 base and 8 bases, with 14 bases remaining between them. There are 13 residues in the CDR3.

This clonotype has ten or more counts. This chain connects TRBV7-6 to TRBJ2-3; possible D gene TRBD2, 6 bases. The CDR3 sequence is 14 residues long. The ends were cut back, 5 bases at V and 5 bases at J, with 14 bases in the middle. Looked up from germline, CDR1 is SGHVS and CDR2 is FNYEAQ. The CDR3 region has the DNA TGTGCCAGCAGCGACGGGGGTGCGGAAGATACGCAGTATTTT. Protein sequence: CASSDGGAEDTQYF.

This clonotype was counted at least ten times. This rearrangement joins TRBV29-1 to TRBJ2-3; maybe TRBD2 (6 bases). This CDR3 is 17 amino acids long. Trimming removed 6 bases at V and 0 bases at J, with 22 bases between. CDR1 is SQVTM, CDR2 ANQGSEA, per germline. The CDR3 DNA reads as TGCAGCGTGGCTTGGGGTAGCGGAATATCTAGCACAGATACGCAGTATTTT. Translated, it gives CSVAWGSGISSTDTQYF.

This clonotype was counted ten times or more. The genes are TRBV9 and TRBJ2-2; unclear D gene. There are 15 residues in the CDR3. From germline, CDR1 is SGDLS and CDR2 YYNGEE. The V gene lost 2 bases and the J gene lost 1 base, with 9 bases spanning the gap. The CDR3 is CASSVIGLNTGELFF. CDR3 DNA: TGTGCCAGCAGCGTTATAGGGTTGAACACCGGGGAGCTGTTTTTT.

This clonotype appeared many times. The V call is TRBV7-2, the J call TRBJ1-5; D gene unclear. CDR1 and CDR2 (germline): SGHTA, FQGNSA. The CDR3 is 15 residues long. The V gene lost 2 bases and the J gene lost 0 bases, with 8 bases spanning the gap. DNA for the CDR3: TGTGCCAGCAGCTTATGGGGAGATAGCAATCAGCCCCAGCATTTT. Protein sequence: CASSLWGDSNQPQHF. The whole variable domain, filled in from reference TRBV7-2 and TRBJ1-5, reads GAGVSQSPSNKVTEKGKDVELRCDPISGHTALYWYRQSLGQGLEFLIYFQGNSAPDKSGLPSDRFSAERTGGSVSTLTIQRTQQEDSAVYLCASSLWGDSNQPQHFGDGTRLSIL.

The chain joins TRBV7-3 to TRBJ1-1; D not resolved. Germline CDR1 reads SGHTA; CDR2 reads FQGTGA. Trimming took off 4 bases at V and 5 bases at J, with 14 bases between the two ends. This CDR3 contains 14 residues. CDR3 residues: CASSYFGAGTEAFF. DNA for the CDR3: TGTGCCAGCAGCTACTTTGGAGCTGGTACTGAAGCTTTCTTT.

The chain carries TRBV18 and TRBJ1-3; no firm D call. V lost 0 bases and J lost 0, with 9 bases in between. Germline CDR1 KGHSH, CDR2 LQKENI. The CDR3 sequence is 16 residues long. CDR3 sequence (DNA): TGTGCCAGCTCACCACCGAACAATCCCTCTGGAAACACCATATATTTT. This sequence encodes CASSPPNNPSGNTIYF.

This clonotype came up many times. This chain links TRBV6-2 or TRBV6-3 with TRBJ2-6; D gene ambiguous. The CDR3 loop spans 15 amino acids. Germline CDR1 and CDR2: MNHEY and SVGEGT. V dropped 6 bases and J dropped 0 bases, with 9 bases sitting between them. The DNA of the CDR3 is TGTGCCAGCAGGAGGCTACCCTCTGGGGCCAACGTCCTGACTTTC. Translation: CASRRLPSGANVLTF.

This clonotype was seen ten or more times. This chain links TRBV27 with TRBJ2-1; 10 bases fit TRBD2. Germline CDR1 and CDR2: MNHEY and SMNVEV (reference sequence). V lost 4 bases, J lost 3 bases, and 6 bases stayed unmatched. The CDR3 extends over 16 amino acids. This CDR3 reads CASSSPSGGNYNEQFF. The CDR3 region has the DNA TGTGCCAGCAGTTCCCCTAGCGGGGGCAACTACAATGAGCAGTTCTTC.

This clonotype appeared many times. The chain carries TRBV6-2 or TRBV6-3 and TRBJ1-5; 8 positions match TRBD1. CDR1 is MNHEY and CDR2 is SVGEGT in the germline V gene. CDR3 size: 18 residues. The V gene end was trimmed by 5 bases and the J gene end by 4 bases; junction bases not matched to a gene: 16. CDR3 region: CASSPQPVIRQGNQPQHF. The CDR3, as DNA: TGTGCCAGCAGTCCGCAACCCGTAATTCGACAGGGGAATCAGCCCCAGCATTTT.

This clonotype appeared a few times. V usage is TRBV7-9 and J usage is TRBJ2-4, with D perhaps matching TRBD2 (6 bases). This CDR3 has 15 residues. Germline values: CDR1 SEHNR, CDR2 FQNEAQ (reference sequence). Trimming pared 1 base from V and 9 bases from J, leaving 16 bases between. CDR3 DNA sequence: TGTGCCAGCAGCTTAGGAGCTCGGGGGTCTACCATTCAGTACTTC. Its translation: CASSLGARGSTIQYF.

The chain is built from TRBV6-6 and TRBJ2-3, with D tentatively TRBD2 (7 bases). The germline V gene has CDR1 MNHNY and CDR2 SVGAGI (reference sequence). V lost 6 bases to trimming and J lost 3 bases, with 19 bases between them. The CDR3 spans 16 residues. The CDR3 DNA sequence: TGTGCCAGCAGCTCCCCAGGGGCGGGGGAGACAGATACGCAGTATTTT. It is translated as CASSSPGAGETDTQYF.

Details on this clonotype: A read error is possible here, since a much larger clone lies one base away. The chain links TRBV11-2 to TRBJ1-2; weak D call: TRBD1 (6 bases). In germline, CDR1 is SGHAT, CDR2 FQNNGV. The CDR3 has 15 amino acids. Written as DNA, the CDR3 is TGTACCAGCAGCCCGCTTGTCCGGGGGGCATTAGGCTACACCTTC. Residues: CTSSPLVRGALGYTF.

In its sample, this clonotype was seen once. This sequence may be a read error, since a much larger clone differs from it by one base. The chain employs TRBV12-3 or TRBV12-4 and TRBJ2-7; 7 bases align to TRBD2. The CDR3 length is 17 residues. CDR3 sequence: CASSFAGWLAENYEQCF. CDR3 sequence (DNA): TGTGCCAGCAGTTTTGCAGGGTGGCTAGCGGAAAACTACGAGCAGTGCTTC.

The rearrangement links TRBV12-3 or TRBV12-4 to TRBJ2-2; TRBD1 might be the D (5 bases). Trimming shortened V by 6 bases and J by 5 bases, and 10 bases separated the two germline ends. The CDR3 totals 13 residues. The CDR3 here is CASSIAGTGELFF. DNA of the CDR3: TGTGCCAGCAGCATAGCAGGGACCGGGGAGCTGTTTTTT.

The rearrangement joins TRBV5-1 to TRBJ2-5; D tentatively fits TRBD1 or TRBD2 (5 bases each). Germline V gives CDR1 SGHRS, CDR2 YFSETQ. The germline V and J ends were trimmed by 0 bases and 2 bases, with 23 bases remaining between them. The CDR3 runs 19 residues. In DNA form, the CDR3 reads TGCGCCAGCAGCTTGGTTGGGGGTAGCCTTCGTCGGTCGCAAGAGACCCAGTACTTC. Encoded protein: CASSLVGGSLRRSQETQYF. Filled out from reference TRBV5-1 and TRBJ2-5, the complete variable domain reads KAGVTQTPRYLIKTRGQQVTLSCSPISGHRSVSWYQQTPGQGLQFLFEYFSETQRNKGNFPGRFSGRQFSNSRSEMNVSTLELGDSALYLCASSLVGGSLRRSQETQYFGPGTRLLVL.

This clonotype was detected ten times or more. J is TRBJ2-2 and V is TRBV24-1, with D perhaps TRBD1 or TRBD2 (6 bases each). The germline V and J ends were trimmed by 10 bases and 0 bases, with 8 bases remaining between them. The CDR3 consists of 13 residues. Per germline, CDR1 KGHDR and CDR2 SFDVKD. This CDR3 reads CATGGPNTGELFF. CDR3 DNA sequence: TGTGCCACGGGGGGCCCGAACACCGGGGAGCTGTTTTTT.

The sample holds a few counts of this clonotype. The chain uses TRBV20-1 and TRBJ1-1; TRBD1 might be the D (5 bases). The V end lost 2 bases, the J end lost 3 bases, and 13 bases lay between the germline ends. Germline CDR1 reads DFQATT; CDR2 reads SNEGSKA (reference sequence). CDR3 size: 14 residues. This chain's CDR3 is CSARIKGGDTEAFF. For the CDR3, the DNA is TGCAGTGCTAGAATCAAGGGAGGGGACACTGAAGCTTTCTTT.

This clonotype was counted many times. The rearrangement links TRBV11-2 to TRBJ2-4; 7 positions agree with TRBD2. This CDR3 region has 14 residues. CDR1 and CDR2 from the germline V gene are SGHAT and FQNNGV. Trimming took 4 bases from V and 4 from J; bases not matched to a gene: 4. The CDR3: CASSSWRGKNIQYF. The CDR3 DNA reads TGTGCCAGCAGCTCCTGGCGGGGGAAAAACATTCAGTACTTC.

This clonotype was found many times. This sequence joins TRBV6-1 and TRBJ1-6, with D hard to call. Germline lookup yields CDR1 MNHNS and CDR2 SASEGT. CDR3 length: 14 residues. V lost 6 bases to trimming and J lost 2 bases, with 8 bases between them. Here the CDR3 reads CASSDGAYNSPLHF. The CDR3, as DNA: TGTGCCAGCAGCGACGGGGCCTATAATTCACCCCTCCACTTT.